The T cell receptor beta chain under discussion was sequenced for a study of T-cell reconstitution after alpha-beta-depleted transplantation in children. As it was prepared, the TCRbeta library received unique molecular identifiers. TCRdb called the PCR reads again in MiXCR, with one record for every CDR3 protein. The sample has nearly 550,000 distinct CDR3 sequences, around 19% seen once. The CDR3 loop spans 14 amino acids. Trimming at V came to 5 bases and at J to 4 bases, leaving 5 bases not matched to a gene. Germline V gene lookup returns CDR1 SGHTA and CDR2 FQGTGA. The TCR originated in a human donor who donated a stem cell graft to a child with acute lymphoblastic leukemia. This sample comprised PBMCs from the stem cell graft donor, obtained from the stem cell graft. This chain uses TRBV7-3 with TRBJ1-1, with 9 nucleotides matching TRBD1. CDR3 protein: CASSQGTGTTEAFF. In DNA, the CDR3 is TGTGCCAGCAGCCAAGGGACAGGGACCACTGAAGCTTTCTTT.